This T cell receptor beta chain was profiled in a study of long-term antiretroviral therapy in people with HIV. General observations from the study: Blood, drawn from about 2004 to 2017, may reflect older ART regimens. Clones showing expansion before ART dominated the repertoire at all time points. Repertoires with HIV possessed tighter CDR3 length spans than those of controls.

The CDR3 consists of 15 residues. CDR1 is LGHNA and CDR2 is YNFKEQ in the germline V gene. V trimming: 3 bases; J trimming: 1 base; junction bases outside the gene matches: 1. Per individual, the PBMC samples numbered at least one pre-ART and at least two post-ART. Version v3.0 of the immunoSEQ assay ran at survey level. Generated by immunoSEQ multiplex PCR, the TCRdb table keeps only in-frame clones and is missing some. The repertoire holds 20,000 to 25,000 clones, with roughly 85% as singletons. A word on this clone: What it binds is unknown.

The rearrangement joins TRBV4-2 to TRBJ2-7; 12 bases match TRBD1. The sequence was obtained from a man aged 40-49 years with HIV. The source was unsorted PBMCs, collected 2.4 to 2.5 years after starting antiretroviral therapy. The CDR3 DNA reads TGTGCCAGCAGCCAGGGACAGGGGGCATCCTACGAGCAGTACTTC. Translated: CASSQGQGASYEQYF.